A selection of T cell receptor beta chains follows, all from one sample in a study of CD8 T cells in Susac syndrome. TCRdb fed the immunoSEQ multiplex PCR reads into MiXCR, producing one record per CDR3 protein. The data show approximately 190,000 distinct CDR3 sequences, roughly 92% seen once. The sample taken for sequencing was CD4+ T cells from PBMCs. The receptors were gathered from a human donor in good health. Each CDR3 is given with its conserved first and last residue. Fields, in order: V gene, CDR3 length, CDR3 protein.

v_call: TRBV10-3; cdr3_length: 11; cdr3_aa: CAITSTDTQYF
v_call: TRBV7-3; cdr3_length: 15; cdr3_aa: CASSSGLAGQETQYF
v_call: TRBV11-2; cdr3_length: 15; cdr3_aa: CASSLYGISGNTIYF
v_call: TRBV6-5; cdr3_length: 16; cdr3_aa: CASSYEASGGNNEQFF
v_call: TRBV24-1; cdr3_length: 15; cdr3_aa: CATSDADSFNQPQHF
v_call: TRBV7-2; cdr3_length: 16; cdr3_aa: CASRRDSGGAGSEQFF
v_call: TRBV4-3; cdr3_length: 18; cdr3_aa: CASSQRTSGTTNTGELFF
v_call: TRBV10-3; cdr3_length: 15; cdr3_aa: CAISVTGVGGETQYF
v_call: TRBV5-1; cdr3_length: 15; cdr3_aa: CASSWGGPGTDTQCF
v_call: TRBV6-6; cdr3_length: 14; cdr3_aa: CASSQRGLVETQYF
v_call: TRBV6-5; cdr3_length: 14; cdr3_aa: CASSSGTSFNEQFF
v_call: TRBV30; cdr3_length: 11; cdr3_aa: CAWSNADTQYF
v_call: TRBV6-2/TRBV6-3; cdr3_length: 16; cdr3_aa: CASSRFRTGFTDTQYF
v_call: TRBV6-2/TRBV6-3; cdr3_length: 15; cdr3_aa: CASSYRPKGEQPQHF
v_call: TRBV5-1; cdr3_length: 15; cdr3_aa: CASSLDRVSFGELFF
v_call: TRBV27; cdr3_length: 18; cdr3_aa: CASSSGWRLAGGAETQYF
v_call: TRBV7-9; cdr3_length: 14; cdr3_aa: CASSTQTGTDTQYF
v_call: TRBV29-1; cdr3_length: 17; cdr3_aa: CSVSLLSGGWARTEAFF
v_call: TRBV11-1; cdr3_length: 11; cdr3_aa: CASSLADEQFF
v_call: TRBV9; cdr3_length: 13; cdr3_aa: CASSVVGGGELFF
v_call: TRBV3-1; cdr3_length: 17; cdr3_aa: CASSQVGTGTNTGELFF
v_call: TRBV28; cdr3_length: 10; cdr3_aa: CASSSSEQYF
v_call: TRBV7-2; cdr3_length: 12; cdr3_aa: CASSHPDREQYF
v_call: TRBV29-1; cdr3_length: 11; cdr3_aa: CSVDQVNIQYF
v_call: TRBV14; cdr3_length: 19; cdr3_aa: CASSQGTATYRDRGHEQYF
v_call: TRBV5-1; cdr3_length: 15; cdr3_aa: CASSFPDRDSYEQYF
v_call: TRBV19; cdr3_length: 12; cdr3_aa: CASTQNYNEQFF
v_call: TRBV5-1; cdr3_length: 14; cdr3_aa: CASSLASGGTEAFF
v_call: TRBV5-1; cdr3_length: 13; cdr3_aa: CASSPDPDSPLHF
v_call: TRBV11-1; cdr3_length: 15; cdr3_aa: CASSSPGRRNSPLHF
v_call: TRBV11-2; cdr3_length: 14; cdr3_aa: CASSFGTGISGYTF
v_call: TRBV3-1; cdr3_length: 19; cdr3_aa: CASSLPSGRGVAGANVLTF
v_call: TRBV7-9; cdr3_length: 15; cdr3_aa: CATRRQGPPQETQYF
v_call: TRBV5-6; cdr3_length: 16; cdr3_aa: CASSVPRGGFTDTQYF
v_call: TRBV6-5; cdr3_length: 14; cdr3_aa: CASSYSNANTEAFF
v_call: TRBV9; cdr3_length: 19; cdr3_aa: CASSVRSRDMEMSNQPQHF
v_call: TRBV29-1; cdr3_length: 13; cdr3_aa: CSVARAQNEKLFF
v_call: TRBV7-2; cdr3_length: 13; cdr3_aa: CASSLEVGQPQHF
v_call: TRBV7-2; cdr3_length: 14; cdr3_aa: CASSLGRLQETQYF
v_call: TRBV27; cdr3_length: 18; cdr3_aa: CASSLYRGLAGAHDTQYF
v_call: TRBV6-2/TRBV6-3; cdr3_length: 15; cdr3_aa: CASNPLSGGKDTQYF
v_call: TRBV6-6; cdr3_length: 12; cdr3_aa: CASTQGWETQYF
v_call: TRBV5-1; cdr3_length: 14; cdr3_aa: CASSPFVRNQPQHF
v_call: TRBV7-9; cdr3_length: 15; cdr3_aa: CASSPGGGLNEKLFF
v_call: TRBV7-3; cdr3_length: 16; cdr3_aa: CASSPTGPTGANVLTF